A single sample is the source of the 3 T cell receptor beta chains below, sequenced in a study of OX40 agonist ivuxolimab in advanced cancers. Clones were read by immunoSEQ multiplex PCR, and TCRdb kept only the in-frame ones, dropping some. The sample lists tens of thousands of clones, more than 80% seen once, with over 15% in the top ten. Sequences were derived from CD4+ or CD8+ T cells sorted from blood, sampled in a trial of the OX40 agonist ivuxolimab. Every receptor here comes from an adult with an advanced solid tumor such as melanoma, head and neck, liver or kidney cancer.

The chain has TRBV7-9 and TRBJ1-1; D is undetermined. The CDR3 runs 16 residues. The ends were cut back, 1 base at V and 5 bases at J, with 17 bases in the middle. CDR1 is SEHNR and CDR2 is FQNEAQ in the germline V gene (reference sequence). CDR3 nucleotides: TGTGCCAGCAGCTTAGATAAAGTGGGCACGGGGACTGAAGCTTTCTTT. Its protein is CASSLDKVGTGTEAFF.

The V and J genes are TRBV29-1 and TRBJ1-4; D is ambiguous. Trimming removed 5 bases at V and 0 bases at J, with 4 bases between. The CDR3 spans 12 residues. Looked up from germline, CDR1 is SQVTM and CDR2 is ANQGSEA. This CDR3 is CSVIATNEKLFF. Written as DNA, the CDR3 is TGCAGCGTTATCGCAACTAATGAAAAACTGTTTTTT.

V and J are TRBV11-2 and TRBJ1-1; D might be TRBD1 (6 bases). The CDR3 extends over 15 amino acids. CDR1 and CDR2 (germline): SGHAT, FQNNGV. V was shortened by 1 base and J by 6 bases, with 15 bases between the two germline ends. DNA for the CDR3: TGTGCCAGCAGCTTAGTACCGGGGGCAGCCGCTGAAGCTTTCTTT. Translated, it gives CASSLVPGAAAEAFF. The variable domain in full, completed from reference TRBV11-2 and TRBJ1-1, reads EAGVAQSPRYKIIEKRQSVAFWCNPISGHATLYWYQQILGQGPKLLIQFQNNGVVDDSQLPKDRFSAERLKGVDSTLKIQPAKLEDSAVYLCASSLVPGAAAEAFFGQGTRLTVV.